Below are 19 T cell receptor beta chains sequenced from a single sample in a study of Graves' ophthalmopathy and Graves' hyperthyroidism. From RNA, the CDR3 regions of TCR beta chains were amplified and sequenced. An opening RT-PCR round employed HTBI primers and preceded a second-round multiplex PCR. Each CDR3 protein gets one entry after TCRdb re-called the multiplex PCR reads with MiXCR. This table has roughly 500,000 distinct CDR3 sequences, around 14% appearing once. Material for sequencing was blood. The receptors were gathered from a woman between 25 and 40 years old with Graves' ophthalmopathy.

Notes on this clonotype: A much larger clone lies one base from this, so it may be a read error. The CDR3 end shows no conserved phenylalanine or tryptophan, and so a read error is likely. This chain links TRBV6-2 or TRBV6-3 with TRBJ2-3; TRBD2 is a possible D gene (5 bases). CDR1 MNHEY and CDR2 SVGEGT come from the germline V gene. The CDR3 consists of 14 residues. V was clipped by 0 bases and J by 1 base, with 5 bases between them. This chain's CDR3 is CASSYSRGTDTQYL. In DNA form, the CDR3 reads TGTGCCAGCAGTTACTCGAGGGGCACAGATACGCAGTATTTG.

This clonotype was seen ten or more times. The rearrangement links TRBV28 to TRBJ2-7; TRBD1 agrees at 9 bases. This CDR3 has 15 residues. Germline V gene data show CDR1 as MDHEN and CDR2 as SYDVKM. The J segment lost 9 bases and the V segment lost 6 bases, leaving 15 bases of the junction unmatched. CDR3 sequence reads: CASSLIDRGAPWQYF. CDR3 sequence (DNA): TGTGCCAGCAGCCTCATCGACAGGGGGGCCCCTTGGCAGTACTTC.

About this clonotype itself: A much larger clonotype is one base distant, so this may be a read error. The conserved phenylalanine or tryptophan is not found at the CDR3 terminus, so this likely reflects a read error. V usage is TRBV29-1 and J usage is TRBJ2-7; D unresolved. Germline V gene sequence: CDR1 SQVTM, CDR2 ANQGSEA. V was shortened by 4 bases and J by 0 bases, with 7 bases between the two germline ends. The CDR3 extends over 12 amino acids. The CDR3 reads CSVATGSYEQYY. CDR3 nucleotides: TGCAGCGTTGCGACTGGCTCCTACGAGCAGTACTAC.

Ten or more counts support this clonotype. This chain links TRBV15 with TRBJ2-7; 7 nucleotides agree with TRBD2. Losses at the gene ends were 5 bases for V and 3 bases for J; bases not matched to a gene: 4. The germline gives CDR1 LNHNV, CDR2 YYDKDF (reference sequence). CDR3 length: 13 residues. Here the CDR3 DNA reads TGTGCCACCAGCGAGAGGGACTACTACGAGCAGTACTTC. Encoded protein: CATSERDYYEQYF.

This clonotype appeared many times. V and J are TRBV28 and TRBJ1-5; TRBD1 matches 7 bases. V lost 6 bases to trimming and J lost 4 bases; unmatched junction nucleotides: 3. Germline lookup yields CDR1 MDHEN and CDR2 SYDVKM. This CDR3 spans 13 amino acids. CDR3 region: CASSPQGNQPQHF. The DNA for the CDR3 is TGTGCCAGCAGCCCACAGGGGAATCAGCCCCAGCATTTT.

There are a few counts of this clonotype. The genes are TRBV20-1 and TRBJ2-5; D possibly corresponds to TRBD2 (6 bases). Germline values: CDR1 DFQATT, CDR2 SNEGSKA (reference sequence). This CDR3 contains 15 residues. CDR3 in DNA: TGCAGCGGGGGACGGGGCTTATCTTTTAAAGAGACCCAGTACTTC. Its translation is CSGGRGLSFKETQYF.

Note on this clonotype: This may be a read error, as it is one base from a much larger clone. This sequence joins TRBV14 and TRBJ2-7; 9 bases fit TRBD2. The trim removed 4 bases at V and 6 bases at J, leaving 13 bases unmatched. Germline CDR1 reads SGHDN; CDR2 reads FVKESK. CDR3 length: 16 residues. The CDR3 loop reads CASSPDVGGGASEQYF. CDR3 DNA: TGTGCCAGCAGCCCCGACGTGGGCGGGGGGGCGAGCGAGCAGTACTTC.

This clonotype was observed many times. The V gene is TRBV7-8, the J gene TRBJ1-1, with 8 bases that match TRBD1. Germline values: CDR1 SGHVS, CDR2 FQNEAQ. The CDR3 sequence is 16 residues long. V trimming: 1 base; J trimming: 3 bases; junction bases outside the gene matches: 7. CDR3 nucleotides: TGTGCCAGCAGCTTAGACAGGGGGGCGCAGGACACTGAAGCTTTCTTT. Its protein is CASSLDRGAQDTEAFF. The entire variable domain, with the rest obtained from reference TRBV7-8 and TRBJ1-1, is as follows: GAGVSQSPRYKVAKRGQDVALRCDPISGHVSLFWYQQALGQGPEFLTYFQNEAQLDKSGLPSDRFFAERPEGSVSTLKIQRTQQEDSAVYLCASSLDRGAQDTEAFFGQGTRLTVV.

This clonotype was observed a handful of times. The V gene is TRBV5-1, the J gene TRBJ2-3; D possibly matches TRBD1 or TRBD2 (5 bases each). Germline CDR1 and CDR2: SGHRS and YFSETQ. The V gene lost 4 bases and the J gene lost 2 bases, with 8 bases spanning the gap. This CDR3 comprises 13 residues. In DNA, the CDR3 is TGCGCCAGCAGCCCGGGGACCACAGATACGCAGTATTTT. Encoded protein: CASSPGTTDTQYF.

Many counts were recorded for this clonotype. The V gene is TRBV11-1, the J gene TRBJ1-1; tentatively, D is TRBD1 (5 bases). This CDR3 is 16 amino acids long. Trimming pared 5 bases from V and 1 base from J, leaving 17 bases between. Looked up from germline, CDR1 is SGHAT and CDR2 is FQDESV (reference sequence). CDR3 protein: CASSKRLRDRNTEAFF. The CDR3 coding sequence is TGTGCCAGCAGCAAGCGCCTCAGGGATCGGAACACTGAAGCTTTCTTT. The variable domain in full, completed from reference TRBV11-1 and TRBJ1-1, reads EAEVAQSPRYKITEKSQAVAFWCDPISGHATLYWYRQILGQGPELLVQFQDESVVDDSQLPKDRFSAERLKGVDSTLKIQPAELGDSAMYLCASSKRLRDRNTEAFFGQGTRLTVV.

There are many counts of this clonotype. This sequence joins TRBV24-1 and TRBJ2-5; no firm D call. This CDR3 has 15 residues. Trimming shortened V by 0 bases and J by 5 bases, and 12 bases separated the two germline ends. Germline CDR1 KGHDR, CDR2 SFDVKD. This chain's CDR3 is CATSDLHGSHETQYF. CDR3 in DNA: TGTGCCACCAGTGATTTGCATGGAAGCCACGAGACCCAGTACTTC.

The table lists this clonotype with many counts. The chain uses TRBV25-1 and TRBJ1-2, with D possibly matching TRBD1 (6 bases). Germline loops: CDR1 MGHDK, CDR2 SYGVNS. This CDR3 has 13 residues. Between the trimmed V and J ends, which lost 9 bases and 8 bases, there was a span of 19 bases. CDR3 sequence: CARPGHPTLGYTF. Written as DNA, the CDR3 is TGTGCCAGACCGGGACACCCGACTCTGGGCTACACCTTC.

This clonotype was seen at least ten times. This chain joins TRBV20-1 and TRBJ1-1; D not certain. V was trimmed by 5 bases and J by 5 bases, leaving 18 bases between them. CDR1 is DFQATT, CDR2 SNEGSKA, per germline (reference sequence). The CDR3 contains 14 residues. The DNA of the CDR3 is TGCAGTGCTCATAGCCCGACACGGCCGACTGAAGCTTTCTTT. Its translation: CSAHSPTRPTEAFF.

Turning to this clonotype: At one boundary the junction diverges from the germline segment, which might be a read error. V gene TRBV6-5 combines with J gene TRBJ1-6; D is ambiguous. Germline assignment: CDR1 MNHEY and CDR2 SVGAGI. The CDR3 is 15 amino acids. This CDR3 reads CASSYSQARNSHLHF. CDR3 DNA: TGTGCCAGCAGTTACTCCCAGGCGCGAAATTCACACCTCCACTTT.

This clonotype was recorded at least ten times. This chain joins TRBV28 and TRBJ2-2; D ambiguous. Deletions cut 3 bases from V and 4 bases from J, with 9 bases between. This CDR3 is built from 14 residues. CDR1 is MDHEN and CDR2 is SYDVKM in the germline V gene. CDR3 residues: CASSFETPTGELFF. In DNA form, the CDR3 reads TGTGCCAGCAGTTTCGAGACCCCCACCGGGGAGCTGTTTTTT.

This clonotype was recorded at least ten times. The chain is built from TRBV6-5 and TRBJ2-2; D possibly corresponds to TRBD1 (6 bases). This CDR3 has 16 amino acids. Looked up from germline, CDR1 is MNHEY and CDR2 is SVGAGI. V shed 0 bases and J shed 1 base, with 9 bases lying between them. The CDR3 bases are TGTGCCAGCAGTTACTCCGCGACAGGGAACACCGGGGAGCTGTTTTTT. Its translation: CASSYSATGNTGELFF.

This clonotype was found a few times. J is TRBJ2-7 and V is TRBV19; no clear D gene. Germline lookup yields CDR1 LNHDA and CDR2 SQIVND (reference sequence). Trimming took off 0 bases at V and 4 bases at J, with 7 bases between the two ends. This CDR3 has 13 amino acids. The CDR3 coding sequence is TGTGCCAGTAGTATAGATCTTGGATACGAGCAGTACTTC. Protein sequence: CASSIDLGYEQYF.

This clonotype was observed many times. The V gene is TRBV5-5, the J gene TRBJ2-5; D is ambiguous. Germline V gene data show CDR1 as SGHKS and CDR2 as YYEKEE (reference sequence). CDR3 size: 14 residues. The V end was cut by 1 base, the J end by 3 bases, with 10 bases between. The CDR3 DNA follows: TGTGCCAGCAGCTTGACCGTACGGGAAGAGACCCAGTACTTC. This gives the protein CASSLTVREETQYF.

This clonotype occurred many times. This sequence may be a read error, since a much larger clone differs from it by one base. V usage is TRBV14 and J usage is TRBJ1-1, with D unclear. The V end lost 1 base, the J end lost 4 bases, and 4 bases lay between the germline ends. Germline V gene data show CDR1 as SGHDN and CDR2 as FVKESK. This CDR3 is built from 12 residues. The CDR3 sequence: CASSQGSTEAFF. In DNA form, the CDR3 reads TGTGCCAGCAGCCAAGGGAGCACTGAAGCTTTCTTT.